This T cell receptor (beta chain) was profiled in a study of blood T cell repertoires in COVID-19 (TCRdb year 2020). About the study as a whole: Samples from collaborators originated in the United States, Italy and Spain and spanned both the acute and convalescent phases of COVID-19. The prospective study material was composed of cDNA or gDNA derived from T cells, B-cell-depleted T cells, or PBMCs. Subjects who had been exposed to COVID-19, were actively infected with it, or had recovered from it provided the deeply sampled blood TCRbeta repertoires that made up the dataset. A freely available public database, intended as a resource for researchers studying the immune response to SARS-CoV-2, is where the repertoires were released. The samples were drawn from the first 160 participants of the ongoing ImmuneRACE study and from 950 to 1,500 subjects provided by 6 global collaborators. Nearly every sample came with metadata listing a de-identified subject ID, COVID-19 status, age in years and sex. Where available, HLA class I and class II types were taken from metadata supplied by the sample provider and were not determined by assay-based typing. Study-wide findings and limitations: Clinical and demographic metadata were provided uncurated, with the amount varying by source and participant.

Each collaborating institution followed its own protocols to collect whole blood in K2EDTA tubes. For TCRbeta analysis, collaborator samples were shipped as frozen whole blood, as isolated PBMCs, or as DNA extracted from either sample type. Note on this clone: It lacks a known antigen. Nothing much larger sits one base from this clone, and base qualities are not available.

The germline V gene sets CDR1 to SGHVS and CDR2 to FQNEAQ. Trimming costs V 6 bases and J 4 bases, and their ends lie 21 bases apart. From the cysteine up to the phenylalanine, the CDR3 has a length of 16 residues. Left in the record is the CDR3 DNA by itself, 48 bases read in frame from the first base. TCRbeta CDR3 regions were amplified from genomic DNA by means of the immunoSEQ Assay, a bias-controlled multiplex PCR. The original pipeline was this. The number of nucleated cells in each sample was estimated from the amplification of reference gene primers within the assay. Sequence reads were collapsed and filtered to measure the absolute abundance of every unique TCRbeta CDR3 rearrangement. For each sample, productive Simpson clonality was calculated as the square root of Simpson's diversity index over productive rearrangements. As stored in TCRdb, this immuneACCESS dataset retains in-frame rearrangements with V and J assigned. A fraction of the clones does not appear; measured against another copy, unresolved V genes explain less than half of the discrepancy, and the remainder lacks a known reason. V, J and clone size are those of that table, while D and trimming were read from the DNA. The sample profile shows 25,000 to 35,000 clones; 89% of them were found once. The ten largest account for around half of the sample.

The sequence links TRBV7-8 to TRBJ1-2; the D gene is possibly TRBD1, with 6 bases matching. The source is a human donor with acute or convalescent COVID-19. The donor label of this sample is uncertain. Sequenced sample: peripheral blood. The CDR3 here reads CASRPTTGALAYGYTF. The nucleotides are TGTGCCAGCAGACCCACGACAGGCGCGCTGGCCTATGGCTACACCTTC.